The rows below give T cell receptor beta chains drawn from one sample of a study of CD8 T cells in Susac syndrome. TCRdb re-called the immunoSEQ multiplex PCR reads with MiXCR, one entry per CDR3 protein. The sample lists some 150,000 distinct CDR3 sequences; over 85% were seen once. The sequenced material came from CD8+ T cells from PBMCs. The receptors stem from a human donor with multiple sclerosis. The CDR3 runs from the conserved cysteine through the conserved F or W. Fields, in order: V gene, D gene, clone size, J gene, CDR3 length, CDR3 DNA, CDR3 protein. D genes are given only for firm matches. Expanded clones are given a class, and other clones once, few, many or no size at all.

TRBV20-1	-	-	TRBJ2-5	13	TGCAGTGCTAGAGATTTAGGGGTTCGGACCCAGTACTTC	CSARDLGVRTQYF
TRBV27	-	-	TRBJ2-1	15	TGTGCCAGCAGACTGTCACAGTCCCCCATCAATGAGCAGTTCTTC	CASRLSQSPINEQFF
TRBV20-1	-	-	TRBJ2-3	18	TGCAGTGCTAGAGACCTATCTCCAGCTGAAGGCCTCACAGATACGCAGTATTTT	CSARDLSPAEGLTDTQYF
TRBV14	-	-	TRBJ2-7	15	TGTGCCAGCAGCCAAGCGGAAAGTTGGTCCTACGAGCAGTACTTC	CASSQAESWSYEQYF
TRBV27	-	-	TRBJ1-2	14	TGTGCCAGCAGTTCCGGTAAAAGTTCGGGAGGCTACACCTTC	CASSSGKSSGGYTF
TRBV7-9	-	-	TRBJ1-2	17	TGTGCCAGCAGGGGGAACGTATGGAAGTGGAGCGACTATGGCTACACCTTC	CASRGNVWKWSDYGYTF
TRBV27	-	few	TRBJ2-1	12	TGTGCCAGCAGTTCCCCCAGGAATGAGCAGTTCTTC	CASSSPRNEQFF
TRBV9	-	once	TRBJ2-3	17	TGTGCCAGCAGCGCCCCCCGGCAGGGGGGGCCCCCAGATACGCAGTATTTT	CASSAPRQGGPPDTQYF
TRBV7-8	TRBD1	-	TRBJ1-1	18	TGTGCCAGCAGGATCAAGACAGGGGGAAGTGGGTTTAACACTGAAGCTTTCTTT	CASRIKTGGSGFNTEAFF
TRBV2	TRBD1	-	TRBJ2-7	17	TGTGCCAGCAGTGAAGCGCGGCGGACAGGGGGCCTCTACGAGCAGTACTTC	CASSEARRTGGLYEQYF
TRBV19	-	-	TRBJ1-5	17	TGTGCCAGTAGTCCGGCAGGATGGTCCCAGGGCAATCAGCCCCAGCATTTT	CASSPAGWSQGNQPQHF
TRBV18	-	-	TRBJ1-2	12	TGTGCCAGCTCGGACACCTCCTATGGCTACACCTTC	CASSDTSYGYTF
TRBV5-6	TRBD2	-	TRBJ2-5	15	TGTGCCAGCAGCGGGGGACTAGCGGGGGTTGAGACCCAGTACTTC	CASSGGLAGVETQYF
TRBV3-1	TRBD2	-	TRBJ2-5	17	TGTGCCAGCAGACCGGGACTAGCGGGGGGGCTCTCAGAGACCCAGTACTTC	CASRPGLAGGLSETQYF
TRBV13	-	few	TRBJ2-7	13	TGTGCCAGCAGCCTTCGGGGGATCTACGAGCAGTACTTC	CASSLRGIYEQYF
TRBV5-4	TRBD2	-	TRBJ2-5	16	TGTGCCAGCAGCTTGGCGCTTAGCGGGGCAGGGGAGACCCAGTACTTC	CASSLALSGAGETQYF
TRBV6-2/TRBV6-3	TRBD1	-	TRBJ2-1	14	TGTGCCAGCAGGGGGACAGGGCCATACAATGAGCAGTTCTTC	CASRGTGPYNEQFF
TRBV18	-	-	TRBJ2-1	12	TGTGCCAGCTCACCACTTTACAATGAGCAGTTCTTC	CASSPLYNEQFF
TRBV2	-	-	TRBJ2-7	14	TGTGCCAGCAGTGAATCTGGGGGAGGATACGAGCAGTACTTC	CASSESGGGYEQYF
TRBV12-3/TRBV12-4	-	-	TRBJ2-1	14	TGTGCCAGCAGTTTACCCGGGCAGGTTAATGAGCAGTTCTTC	CASSLPGQVNEQFF
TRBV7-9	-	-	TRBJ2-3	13	TGTGCCAGCAACCATCAGGCGGGAGATACGCAGTATTTT	CASNHQAGDTQYF
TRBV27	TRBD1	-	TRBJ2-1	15	TGTGCCAGCAGTCAAATACAGGGGCTTTACAATGAGCAGTTCTTC	CASSQIQGLYNEQFF